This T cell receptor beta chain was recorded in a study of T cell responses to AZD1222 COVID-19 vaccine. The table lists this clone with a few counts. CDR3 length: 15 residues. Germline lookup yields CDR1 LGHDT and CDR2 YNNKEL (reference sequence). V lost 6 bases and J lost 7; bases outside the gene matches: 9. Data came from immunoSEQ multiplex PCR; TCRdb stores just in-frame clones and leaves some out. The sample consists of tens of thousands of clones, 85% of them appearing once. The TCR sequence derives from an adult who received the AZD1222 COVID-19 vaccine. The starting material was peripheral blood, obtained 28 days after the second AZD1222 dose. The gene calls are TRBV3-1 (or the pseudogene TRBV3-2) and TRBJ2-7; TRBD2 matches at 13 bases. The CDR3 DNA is TGTGCCAGCAGTCAACTAGCGGGAGGGCCGGGGGAGCAGTACTTC. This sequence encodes CASSQLAGGPGEQYF.